A single sample gave rise to the 21 T cell receptor beta chains below, sequenced in a study of blood T cell repertoires in COVID-19. Using immunoSEQ multiplex PCR, the repertoire was profiled, and TCRdb retains in-frame clones only, with some absent. The sample carries about 300,000 clones, 90% recorded once. Sequenced input: PBMCs or T cells enriched from blood (not recorded which). Receptor source: a woman younger than 35 with acute COVID-19.

The J gene is TRBJ2-5, the V gene TRBV2, with TRBD1 matching over 7 bases. Trimming removed 7 bases from V and 5 bases from J; junction bases left unmatched: 13. In germline, CDR1 is SNHLY, CDR2 FYNNEI. The CDR3 covers 15 residues. The CDR3 coding sequence is TGTGCCAGCACCCGGGAAGGGGGCGCGATGGAGACCCAGTACTTC. Its translation: CASTREGGAMETQYF. Based on the CDR3 plus reference TRBV2 and TRBJ2-5, the full variable domain is EPEVTQTPSHQVTQMGQEVILRCVPISNHLYFYWYRQILGQKVEFLVSFYNNEISEKSEIFDDQFSVERPDGSNFTLKIRSTKLEDSAMYFCASTREGGAMETQYFGPGTRLLVL.

The rearrangement uses TRBV2 and TRBJ1-6; no clear D gene. This CDR3 spans 13 amino acids. Trimming took off 6 bases at V and 9 bases at J, with 12 bases between the two ends. Germline V lookup: CDR1 SNHLY, CDR2 FYNNEI. This CDR3 reads CASSEEGISPLHF. As DNA, the CDR3 is TGTGCCAGCAGCGAGGAGGGTATTTCACCCCTCCACTTT.

This chain joins TRBV7-3 and TRBJ2-1, with 8 bases fitting TRBD2. V lost 5 bases, J lost 0 bases, and 3 bases stayed unmatched. CDR3 length: 15 amino acids. From germline, CDR1 is SGHTA and CDR2 FQGTGA. The CDR3 nucleotides are TGTGCCAGCAGCCAGGGGACTAGCTCCTACAATGAGCAGTTCTTC. As protein: CASSQGTSSYNEQFF.

The chain uses TRBV19 and TRBJ2-6; no clear D. The CDR3 extends over 19 amino acids. CDR1 is LNHDA, CDR2 SQIVND, per germline (reference sequence). The V and J ends lost 10 bases and 0 bases respectively, with 25 bases between them. The CDR3 sequence is CATTSETGYSSSGANVLTF. In nucleotides, the CDR3 is TGTGCCACTACTTCGGAAACCGGGTATTCCAGCTCTGGGGCCAACGTCCTGACTTTC.

V and J are TRBV5-1 and TRBJ1-2; D is unclear. V gave up 0 bases and J gave up 2 bases, with 5 bases separating them. The CDR3 totals 13 residues. Germline lookup yields CDR1 SGHRS and CDR2 YFSETQ. The CDR3: CASSLERNYGYTF. CDR3 sequence (DNA): TGCGCCAGCAGCTTGGAGAGAAACTATGGCTACACCTTC.

V and J are TRBV2 and TRBJ2-1, with TRBD2 as a possible D gene (6 bases). V gave up 2 bases and J gave up 0 bases, with 8 bases separating them. Germline V lookup: CDR1 SNHLY, CDR2 FYNNEI. The CDR3 loop spans 15 amino acids. The DNA for the CDR3 is TGTGCCAGCAGTGAACTAGCGCCCTCCTACAATGAGCAGTTCTTC. Its translation is CASSELAPSYNEQFF.

The V call is TRBV4-1, the J call TRBJ2-2; the D is unclear. The CDR3 has 15 amino acids. Trimming pared 0 bases from V and 6 bases from J, leaving 11 bases between. CDR1 and CDR2 from the germline V gene are MGHRA and YSYEKL. CDR3 amino acids: CASSQEPGPAGELFF. CDR3 DNA sequence: TGCGCCAGCAGCCAAGAACCTGGGCCCGCCGGGGAGCTGTTTTTT.

V is TRBV25-1 and J is TRBJ2-7, with D unclear. CDR1 and CDR2 from the germline V gene are MGHDK and SYGVNS. The V end was cut by 1 base, the J end by 6 bases, with 7 bases between. The CDR3 has 12 amino acids. The CDR3 nucleotides read TGTGCCAGCAGTGAATCCGGTAGCGAGCAGTACTTC. Its protein is CASSESGSEQYF.

This clone has just one count. The chain recombines TRBV9 with TRBJ2-2; possible D gene TRBD1, 5 bases. Looked up from germline, CDR1 is SGDLS and CDR2 is YYNGEE. The CDR3 totals 12 residues. V shed 4 bases and J shed 11 bases, with 12 bases lying between them. The CDR3 here is CASSLFQGELFF. CDR3 coding DNA: TGTGCCAGCAGCCTATTCCAGGGAGAGCTGTTTTTT.

The chain links TRBV24-1 to TRBJ1-1, with 7 bases lining up with TRBD1. This CDR3 contains 15 residues. With V trimmed by 7 bases and J by 1 base, 8 bases remained unmatched. CDR1 is KGHDR, CDR2 SFDVKD, per germline. Here the CDR3 DNA reads TGTGCCACCAGGATCACAGGGGCAAAGAACACTGAAGCTTTCTTT. Translating it yields CATRITGAKNTEAFF.

The chain recombines TRBV3-1 (or the pseudogene TRBV3-2) with TRBJ1-2, with D uncertain. The CDR3 spans 14 residues. Germline V gene lookup returns CDR1 LGHDT and CDR2 YNNKEL (reference sequence). The V end was cut by 4 bases, the J end by 4 bases, with 13 bases between. The DNA of the CDR3 is TGTGCCAGCAGCCCCGAGTCCTATTTCTATGGCTACACCTTC. As protein: CASSPESYFYGYTF.

V usage is TRBV27 and J usage is TRBJ1-1; TRBD1 might be the D (5 bases). Germline assignment: CDR1 MNHEY and CDR2 SMNVEV (reference sequence). This CDR3 has 19 amino acids. Trimming took 7 bases from V and 0 from J, leaving 27 bases between them. CDR3 nucleotides: TGTGCCAGCACCCGCCTCTACAGACAGCCCTGGGGTTTGAACACTGAAGCTTTCTTT. Translating it yields CASTRLYRQPWGLNTEAFF.

This chain links TRBV20-1 with TRBJ1-1, with 9 bases that match TRBD1. Germline V CDR1 and CDR2: DFQATT, SNEGSKA (reference sequence). The CDR3 extends over 11 amino acids. J lost 6 bases, V lost 5 bases, and 1 base had no gene match. The CDR3 DNA reads as TGCAGTGCTTGGGACAGGGCTGAAGCTTTCTTT. It is translated as CSAWDRAEAFF.

A single count supports this clone. The V gene is TRBV27, the J gene TRBJ1-5; possibly TRBD1 for D (5 bases). The CDR3 is 16 amino acids. Trimming shortened V by 5 bases and J by 2 bases, and 16 bases separated the two germline ends. Germline V CDR1 and CDR2: MNHEY, SMNVEV (reference sequence). CDR3 amino acids: CASSEERGGGNQPQHF. The CDR3 DNA reads TGTGCCAGCAGTGAAGAACGGGGGGGTGGCAATCAGCCCCAGCATTTT.

The V and J genes are TRBV3-1 (or the pseudogene TRBV3-2) and TRBJ2-4, with D possibly matching TRBD2 (5 bases). Germline V CDR1 and CDR2: LGHDT, YNNKEL (reference sequence). The CDR3 is made up of 14 amino acids. V shed 3 bases and J shed 3 bases, with 9 bases lying between them. Here the CDR3 reads CASSHGLGKNIQYF. The CDR3 coding sequence is TGTGCCAGCAGCCATGGACTTGGCAAAAACATTCAGTACTTC.

CDR3 nucleotides: TGTGCCAGCAGTACGCAGGGGGCCGGAGGTCAGCCCCAGCATTTT. Translating it yields CASSTQGAGGQPQHF. The chain is built from TRBV28 and TRBJ1-5; 8 bases agree with TRBD1. V was clipped by 5 bases and J by 6 bases; unmatched bases: 9. The germline gives CDR1 MDHEN, CDR2 SYDVKM. This CDR3 has 15 amino acids.

This clone occurred a few times. V usage is TRBV28 and J usage is TRBJ2-3; 8 bases are shared with TRBD2. J lost 1 base, V lost 4 bases, and 10 bases had no gene match. The CDR3 length is 17 residues. The germline V gene has CDR1 MDHEN and CDR2 SYDVKM. The CDR3 bases are TGTGCCAGCAGTTCCCCCGGGAGGGCAGCAGGCACAGATACGCAGTATTTT. Encoded protein: CASSSPGRAAGTDTQYF. The full variable domain, in which reference TRBV28 and TRBJ2-3 provide the parts outside the CDR3, is DVKVTQSSRYLVKRTGEKVFLECVQDMDHENMFWYRQDPGLGLRLIYFSYDVKMKEKGDIPEGYSVSREKKERFSLILESASTNQTSMYLCASSSPGRAAGTDTQYFGPGTRLTVL.

In regard to this clone: Other DNA sequences in this sample translate to the same CDR3. This sequence joins TRBV5-1 and TRBJ1-1; 7 positions agree with TRBD1. This CDR3 is built from 13 residues. CDR1 and CDR2 from the germline V gene are SGHRS and YFSETQ. V gave up 5 bases and J gave up 3 bases; unmatched junction bases: 4. The chain's CDR3 is CASSSTGDTEAFF. In DNA form, the CDR3 reads TGCGCCAGCAGTTCTACAGGGGACACTGAAGCTTTCTTT.

The chain couples TRBV28 to TRBJ1-2; 8 positions match TRBD1. Germline CDR1 is MDHEN and CDR2 is SYDVKM. V lost 6 bases and J lost 0; bases outside the gene matches: 12. The CDR3 length is 17 residues. The CDR3, as DNA: TGTGCCAGCAGCCAGGCGGACAGGGCCTTTTCTAACTATGGCTACACCTTC. This codes for CASSQADRAFSNYGYTF.

The rearrangement joins TRBV28 to TRBJ1-2; D gene ambiguous. V dropped 5 bases and J dropped 8 bases, with 12 bases sitting between them. The CDR3 is made up of 12 amino acids. Germline CDR1 and CDR2: MDHEN and SYDVKM. CDR3 coding DNA: TGTGCCAGCAGTGCAAGAGGGATCGGCTACACCTTC. Protein product: CASSARGIGYTF.

This sequence joins TRBV6-2 or TRBV6-3 and TRBJ2-2; possibly TRBD1 for D (6 bases). V was clipped by 7 bases and J by 0 bases, with 12 bases between them. The CDR3 contains 15 residues. Per the germline V gene, CDR1 is MNHEY and CDR2 is SVGEGT. The CDR3 spells CASTPGAANTGELFF. CDR3 in DNA: TGTGCCAGCACCCCAGGGGCGGCGAACACCGGGGAGCTGTTTTTT.